Given below is one T cell receptor (beta chain) in context. This entry is derived from a study of blood T cell repertoires in COVID-19. Study overall: The origin of the acute and convalescent COVID-19 samples was the United States, Italy and Spain. PBMCs, B-cell-depleted T cells, or T cells provided the cDNA or gDNA that made up the material.

CDR1 and CDR2 from the germline V gene are SGHNT and YENEEA. The CDR3 has 15 amino acids. Deletions cut 1 base from V and 3 bases from J, with 13 bases between. Generated by immunoSEQ multiplex PCR, the TCRdb table keeps only in-frame clones and is missing some. The sample includes some 170,000 clones, 80% to 90% of them seen just once. The TCR sequence derives from a woman between 50 and 59 years old with acute or convalescent COVID-19. The chain combines TRBV11-3 with TRBJ2-7; perhaps TRBD1 as D (5 bases). The sample comprised peripheral blood. CDR3 sequence (DNA): TGTGCCAGCAGCTTAGGCCCTTCACAGGACTACGAGCAGTACTTC. This codes for CASSLGPSQDYEQYF. Full variable domain (rest looked up from reference TRBV11-3 and TRBJ2-7): EAGVVQSPRYKIIEKKQPVAFWCNPISGHNTLYWYLQNLGQGPELLIRYENEEAVDDSQLPKDRFSAERLKGVDSTLKIQPAELGDSAVYLCASSLGPSQDYEQYFGPGTRLTVT.